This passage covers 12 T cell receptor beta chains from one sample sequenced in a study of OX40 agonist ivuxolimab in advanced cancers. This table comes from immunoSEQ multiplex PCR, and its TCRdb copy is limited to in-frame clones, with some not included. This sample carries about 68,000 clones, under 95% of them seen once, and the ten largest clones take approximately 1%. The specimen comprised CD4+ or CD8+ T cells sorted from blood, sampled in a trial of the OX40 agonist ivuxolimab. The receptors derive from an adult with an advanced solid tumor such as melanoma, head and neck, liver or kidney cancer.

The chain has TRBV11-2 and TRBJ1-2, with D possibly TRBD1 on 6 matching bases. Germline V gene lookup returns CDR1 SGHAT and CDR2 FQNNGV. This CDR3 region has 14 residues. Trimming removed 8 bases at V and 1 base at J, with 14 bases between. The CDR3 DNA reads TGTGCCAGCTCCCAAGGACAGTTTAACTATGGCTACACCTTC. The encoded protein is CASSQGQFNYGYTF.

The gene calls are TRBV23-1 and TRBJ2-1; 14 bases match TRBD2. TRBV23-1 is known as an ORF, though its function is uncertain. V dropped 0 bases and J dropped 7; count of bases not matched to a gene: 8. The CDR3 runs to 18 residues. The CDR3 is CASSQSGGTSGRMNEQFF. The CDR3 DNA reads TGCGCCAGCAGTCAATCGGGTGGGACTAGCGGGAGAATGAATGAGCAGTTCTTC.

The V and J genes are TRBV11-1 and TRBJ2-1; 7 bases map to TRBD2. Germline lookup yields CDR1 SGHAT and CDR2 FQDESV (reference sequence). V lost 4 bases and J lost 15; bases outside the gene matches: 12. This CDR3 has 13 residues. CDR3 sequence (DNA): TGTGCCAGCAGCTCGAGCGAAGTCCGCGGGAGGTTCTTC. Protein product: CASSSSEVRGRFF.

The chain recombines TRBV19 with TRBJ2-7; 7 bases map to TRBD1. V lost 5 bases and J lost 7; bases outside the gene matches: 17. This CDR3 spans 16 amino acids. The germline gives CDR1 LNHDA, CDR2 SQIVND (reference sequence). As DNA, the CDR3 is TGTGCCAGTAGTTTCCTAACAGGGGCTTCTCTGGGTGAGCAGTACTTC. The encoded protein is CASSFLTGASLGEQYF.

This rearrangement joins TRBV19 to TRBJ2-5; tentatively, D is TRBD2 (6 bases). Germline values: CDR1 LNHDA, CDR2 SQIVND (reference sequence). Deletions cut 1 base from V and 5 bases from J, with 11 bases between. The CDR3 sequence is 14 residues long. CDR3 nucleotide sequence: TGTGCCAGTAGTATAGGCGGGGCCCCGGAGACCCAGTACTTC. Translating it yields CASSIGGAPETQYF.

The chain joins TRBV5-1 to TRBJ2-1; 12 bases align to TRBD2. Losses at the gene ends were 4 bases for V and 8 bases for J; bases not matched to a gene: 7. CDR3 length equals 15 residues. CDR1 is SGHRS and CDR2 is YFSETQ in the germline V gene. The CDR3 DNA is TGCGCCAGCAGCGAGACTAGCGGGAGCGGGGATGAGCAGTTCTTC. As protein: CASSETSGSGDEQFF. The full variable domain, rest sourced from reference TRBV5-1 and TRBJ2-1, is KAGVTQTPRYLIKTRGQQVTLSCSPISGHRSVSWYQQTPGQGLQFLFEYFSETQRNKGNFPGRFSGRQFSNSRSEMNVSTLELGDSALYLCASSETSGSGDEQFFGPGTRLTVL.

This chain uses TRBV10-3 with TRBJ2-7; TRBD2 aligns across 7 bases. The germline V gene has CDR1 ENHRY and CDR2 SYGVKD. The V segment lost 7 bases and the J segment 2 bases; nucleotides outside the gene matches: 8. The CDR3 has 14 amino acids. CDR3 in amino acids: CAITPGGGAYEQYF. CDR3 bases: TGTGCCATCACCCCGGGCGGGGGAGCCTACGAGCAGTACTTC.

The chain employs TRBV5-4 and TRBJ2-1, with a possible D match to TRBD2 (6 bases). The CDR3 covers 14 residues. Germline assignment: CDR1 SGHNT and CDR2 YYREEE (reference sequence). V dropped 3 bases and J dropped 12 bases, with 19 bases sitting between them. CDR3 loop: CASSWPGDLAGQFF. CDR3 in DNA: TGTGCCAGCAGCTGGCCGGGAGACTTGGCGGGGCAGTTCTTC. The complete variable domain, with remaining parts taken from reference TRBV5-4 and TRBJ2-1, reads ETGVTQSPTHLIKTRGQQVTLRCSSQSGHNTVSWYQQALGQGPQFIFQYYREEENGRGNFPPRFSGLQFPNYSSELNVNALELDDSALYLCASSWPGDLAGQFFGPGTRLTVL.

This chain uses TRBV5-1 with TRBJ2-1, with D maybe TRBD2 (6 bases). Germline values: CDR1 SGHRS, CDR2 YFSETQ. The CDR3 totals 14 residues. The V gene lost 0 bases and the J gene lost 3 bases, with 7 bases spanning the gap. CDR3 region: CASSLGLVYNEQFF. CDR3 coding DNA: TGCGCCAGCAGCTTGGGACTAGTCTACAATGAGCAGTTCTTC. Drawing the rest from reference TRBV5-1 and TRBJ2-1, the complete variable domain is KAGVTQTPRYLIKTRGQQVTLSCSPISGHRSVSWYQQTPGQGLQFLFEYFSETQRNKGNFPGRFSGRQFSNSRSEMNVSTLELGDSALYLCASSLGLVYNEQFFGPGTRLTVL.

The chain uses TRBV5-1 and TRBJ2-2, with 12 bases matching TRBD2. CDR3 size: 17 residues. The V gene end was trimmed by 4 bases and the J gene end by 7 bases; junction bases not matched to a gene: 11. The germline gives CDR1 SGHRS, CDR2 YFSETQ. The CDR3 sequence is CASSPGLAGRRGGELFF. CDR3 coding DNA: TGCGCCAGCAGCCCCGGACTAGCGGGAAGGCGGGGCGGGGAGCTGTTTTTT.

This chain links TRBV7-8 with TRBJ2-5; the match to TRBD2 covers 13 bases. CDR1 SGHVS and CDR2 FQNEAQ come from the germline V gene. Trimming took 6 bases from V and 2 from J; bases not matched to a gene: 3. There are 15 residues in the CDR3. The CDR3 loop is CASRPGLAGQETQYF. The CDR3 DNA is TGTGCCAGCAGACCGGGACTAGCGGGACAAGAGACCCAGTACTTC.

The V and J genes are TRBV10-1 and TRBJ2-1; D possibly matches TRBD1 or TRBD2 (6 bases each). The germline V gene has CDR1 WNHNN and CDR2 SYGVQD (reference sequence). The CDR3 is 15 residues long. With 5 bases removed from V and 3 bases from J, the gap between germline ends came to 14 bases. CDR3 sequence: CASSLEGGGYNEQFF. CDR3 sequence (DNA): TGCGCCAGCAGTCTTGAGGGGGGCGGCTACAATGAGCAGTTCTTC.